The clone carrying this T cell receptor (beta chain) was picked up a small number of times. The sample originates from a study of beta chain features in type 1 diabetes. Expressed TCRB transcripts were sequenced because the isolated RNA had all been reverse transcribed beforehand. Generated by immunoSEQ multiplex PCR, the TCRdb table keeps only in-frame clones and is missing some. This sample has 120,000 to 150,000 clones; under 60% occur once, and the top ten carry roughly 0.42%. Germline CDR1 reads SQVTM; CDR2 reads ANQGSEA. The V end lost 4 bases, the J end lost 4 bases, and 11 bases lay between the germline ends. The CDR3 contains 12 residues.

The chain has TRBV29-1 and TRBJ2-7, with D possibly being TRBD2 (5 bases). The TCR comes from a man in his late teens or twenties in good health. Sequences were obtained from Tregs from blood. The CDR3 DNA is TGCAGCGTTGGCAGCGGAACGTACGAGCAGTACTTC. It is translated as CSVGSGTYEQYF.